Below are 16 T cell receptor beta chains sequenced from a single sample in a study of blood T cell repertoires in COVID-19. Measured with immunoSEQ multiplex PCR; TCRdb has only the in-frame clones, and not every one. The sample yields approximately 200,000 clones, approximately 86% seen once. What was sequenced was PBMCs or T cells enriched from blood (not recorded which). These receptors were collected from a woman between 25 and 40 years old who had recovered from COVID-19.

This rearrangement joins TRBV7-8 to TRBJ1-2; no firm D call. The CDR3 is made up of 12 amino acids. Per the germline V gene, CDR1 is SGHVS and CDR2 is FQNEAQ. Trimming shortened V by 4 bases and J by 3 bases, and 6 bases separated the two germline ends. The CDR3 bases are TGTGCCAGCAGCTCCCGTTACTATGGCTACACCTTC. Its protein is CASSSRYYGYTF.

The rearrangement links TRBV14 to TRBJ1-4, with 10 bases identical to TRBD1. The CDR3 covers 17 residues. The germline V gene has CDR1 SGHDN and CDR2 FVKESK. Trimming at V came to 1 base and at J to 5 bases, leaving 7 bases not matched to a gene. The CDR3 bases are TGTGCCAGCAGCCAAGTCGGGACAGGGGTTAGGAATGAAAAACTGTTTTTT. This encodes CASSQVGTGVRNEKLFF.

V is TRBV5-4 and J is TRBJ2-5; no clear D gene. This CDR3 contains 14 residues. The germline CDR1 and CDR2 sequences are SGHNT and YYREEE (reference sequence). Trimming stripped 0 bases from V and 5 bases from J, with 11 bases between. CDR3 coding DNA: TGTGCCAGCAGCTTGGTGGGTAGGCGGGAGACCCAGTACTTC. This translates into CASSLVGRRETQYF. Drawing the rest from reference TRBV5-4 and TRBJ2-5, the complete variable domain is ETGVTQSPTHLIKTRGQQVTLRCSSQSGHNTVSWYQQALGQGPQFIFQYYREEENGRGNFPPRFSGLQFPNYSSELNVNALELDDSALYLCASSLVGRRETQYFGPGTRLLVL.

This clone showed up just once. V usage is TRBV11-3 and J usage is TRBJ1-1; the D gene is possibly TRBD1 (6 bases). V was clipped by 10 bases and J by 0 bases, with 15 bases between them. Germline values: CDR1 SGHNT, CDR2 YENEEA. The CDR3 totals 14 residues. CDR3 sequence: CATKGGGMNTEAFF. DNA of the CDR3: TGTGCCACCAAGGGTGGGGGCATGAACACTGAAGCTTTCTTT.

The chain links TRBV4-3 to TRBJ2-1; a weak D match, TRBD2 (5 bases). CDR3 length: 16 amino acids. CDR1 LGHNA and CDR2 YSLEER come from the germline V gene. With 0 bases removed from V and 6 bases from J, the gap between germline ends came to 15 bases. The CDR3 sequence is CASSQDLGSGVNEQFF. For the CDR3, the DNA is TGCGCCAGCAGCCAAGATCTAGGGTCCGGGGTCAATGAGCAGTTCTTC.

The chain recombines TRBV27 with TRBJ1-6; TRBD1 aligns across 7 bases. This CDR3 is built from 18 residues. CDR1 MNHEY and CDR2 SMNVEV come from the germline V gene (reference sequence). The ends lost 3 bases at V and 8 bases at J; junction bases unmatched: 16. CDR3 loop: CASSLTTGLGRDYSPLHF. CDR3 DNA: TGTGCCAGCAGTTTGACGACAGGGTTGGGAAGGGATTATTCACCCCTCCACTTT.

V gene TRBV12-5 combines with J gene TRBJ1-5; no reliable D call. This CDR3 comprises 14 residues. Trimming took off 2 bases at V and 3 bases at J, with 8 bases between the two ends. The germline V gene encodes CDR1 LGHNT and CDR2 FRNRAP. The chain's CDR3 is CASGLWPYNQPQHF. The DNA of the CDR3 is TGTGCTAGTGGTTTGTGGCCGTACAATCAGCCCCAGCATTTT. The full variable domain, its missing parts supplied by reference TRBV12-5 and TRBJ1-5, is DARVTQTPRHKVTEMGQEVTMRCQPILGHNTVFWYRQTMMQGLELLAYFRNRAPLDDSGMPKDRFSAEMPDATLATLKIQPSEPRDSAVYFCASGLWPYNQPQHFGDGTRLSIL.

The rearrangement uses TRBV9 and TRBJ2-1; possibly TRBD1 for D (6 bases). Trimming stripped 0 bases from V and 9 bases from J, with 16 bases between. The CDR3 spans 15 residues. Germline loops: CDR1 SGDLS, CDR2 YYNGEE. DNA of the CDR3: TGTGCCAGCAGCGTAGAAGGCAGGGGTACCGGTGAGCAGTTCTTC. It yields the protein CASSVEGRGTGEQFF.

This chain uses TRBV7-3 with TRBJ2-2; D possibly corresponds to TRBD2 (6 bases). The CDR3 loop spans 16 amino acids. V gave up 1 base and J gave up 0 bases, with 9 bases separating them. From germline, CDR1 is SGHTA and CDR2 FQGTGA. The CDR3 region has the DNA TGTGCCAGCAGCTTAATCGGGGGACCGAACACCGGGGAGCTGTTTTTT. It translates to CASSLIGGPNTGELFF. The whole variable domain, remainder taken from reference TRBV7-3 and TRBJ2-2, is GAGVSQTPSNKVTEKGKYVELRCDPISGHTALYWYRQSLGQGPEFLIYFQGTGAADDSGLPNDRFFAVRPEGSVSTLKIQRTERGDSAVYLCASSLIGGPNTGELFFGEGSRLTVL.

This clone appeared once. The rearrangement uses TRBV4-2 and TRBJ2-3; 8 bases are shared with TRBD2. V lost 0 bases, J lost 6 bases, and 11 bases stayed unmatched. Germline CDR1 LGHNA, CDR2 YNFKEQ. The CDR3 loop spans 17 amino acids. CDR3 nucleotides: TGTGCCAGCAGCCAAGAGGGAGCGGGGGAGGCCATGGATACGCAGTATTTT. Translation: CASSQEGAGEAMDTQYF.

In nucleotides, the CDR3 is TGTGCCAGCAGCTTAGGTCCAGGGGCAACCTACGAGCAGTACTTC. This translates into CASSLGPGATYEQYF. V is TRBV7-2 and J is TRBJ2-7, with a weak D call TRBD1 (6 bases). Germline loops: CDR1 SGHTA, CDR2 FQGNSA. This CDR3 is 15 amino acids long. Trimming took 1 base from V and 2 from J, leaving 12 bases between them.

The gene calls are TRBV5-1 and TRBJ2-2; a weak D match, TRBD2 (5 bases). The germline V gene encodes CDR1 SGHRS and CDR2 YFSETQ. CDR3 length: 13 amino acids. V was clipped by 4 bases and J by 4 bases, with 8 bases between them. The DNA of the CDR3 is TGCGCCAGCAGCGCGGGTTTCACCGGGGAGCTGTTTTTT. Translation gives CASSAGFTGELFF. The full variable domain, completed using reference TRBV5-1 and TRBJ2-2, is KAGVTQTPRYLIKTRGQQVTLSCSPISGHRSVSWYQQTPGQGLQFLFEYFSETQRNKGNFPGRFSGRQFSNSRSEMNVSTLELGDSALYLCASSAGFTGELFFGEGSRLTVL.

The genes are TRBV3-1 (or the pseudogene TRBV3-2) and TRBJ2-5, with TRBD1 matching over 8 bases. Germline assignment: CDR1 LGHDT and CDR2 YNNKEL (reference sequence). V lost 3 bases to trimming and J lost 4 bases; unmatched junction nucleotides: 7. This CDR3 comprises 15 residues. The CDR3 nucleotides read TGTGCCAGCAGCCAGGACAGGGTGGTGGGAGAGACCCAGTACTTC. Protein sequence: CASSQDRVVGETQYF.

The rearrangement uses TRBV27 and TRBJ2-7; TRBD2 agrees at 10 bases. This CDR3 contains 15 residues. V was clipped by 7 bases and J by 0 bases; unmatched bases: 6. From germline, CDR1 is MNHEY and CDR2 SMNVEV (reference sequence). CDR3 loop: CASNLAGASSYEQYF. The CDR3 DNA reads TGTGCCAGCAACCTAGCGGGAGCCTCCTCCTACGAGCAGTACTTC.

V gene TRBV6-5 combines with J gene TRBJ1-2, with D possibly being TRBD1 (5 bases). Trimming cost V 7 bases and J 7 bases, with 16 bases left between them. Germline CDR1 is MNHEY and CDR2 is SVGAGI. The CDR3 totals 13 residues. DNA of the CDR3: TGTGCCAGCACCAAAGTTGGTACAGGTGGCTACACCTTC. Residues: CASTKVGTGGYTF.

The V and J genes are TRBV7-9 and TRBJ2-4, with D unclear. Per the germline V gene, CDR1 is SEHNR and CDR2 is FQNEAQ (reference sequence). Trimming took 3 bases from V and 6 from J, leaving 9 bases between them. The CDR3 length is 13 residues. The chain's CDR3 is CASSFSKRNIQYF. The CDR3 DNA reads TGTGCCAGCAGCTTTTCAAAGCGAAACATTCAGTACTTC.